The 18 T cell receptor beta chains given below trace back to one sample, sequenced in a study of vaccination and CD4 T cells after COVID-19. Sequencing of DNA taken from cultured CD4+ T cells relied on the Oncomine TCR Beta short-read assay. TCRdb re-analysed the PCR reads in MiXCR, keeping a single row per CDR3 protein. The data show several thousand distinct CDR3 sequences, around half seen once. As for treatment: roughly 10-day PBMC culture with coronavirus spike peptide pools or control peptides (ViraFEST assay). The collection of CD4+ T cells from the unexposed donor took place before the COVID-19 pandemic (2011-2018). These TCRs are of unknown antigen specificity. The sequencing input was CD4+ T cells from blood, cultured in vitro. These receptors all come from a human donor in good health.

The chain has TRBV30 and TRBJ1-2; tentative D call: TRBD1 (6 bases). The CDR3 is 13 residues long. The germline V gene has CDR1 GTSNPN and CDR2 SVGIG (reference sequence). Trimming took off 0 bases at V and 3 bases at J, with 8 bases between the two ends. The CDR3 spells CAWSVHRDYGYTF. In DNA form, the CDR3 reads TGTGCCTGGAGTGTCCACAGGGACTATGGCTACACCTTC. Based on the CDR3 plus reference TRBV30 and TRBJ1-2, the full variable domain is SQTIHQWPATLVQPVGSPLSLECTVEGTSNPNLYWYRQAAGRGLQLLFYSVGIGQISSEVPQNLSASRPQDRQFILSSKKLLLSDSGFYLCAWSVHRDYGYTFGSGTRLTVV.

The V call is TRBV12-3 or TRBV12-4, the J call TRBJ2-7, with 7 bases matching TRBD1. The CDR3 is made up of 14 amino acids. Trimming at V came to 3 bases and at J to 5 bases, leaving 7 bases not matched to a gene. The CDR3 DNA reads TGTGCCAGCAGTTTGGACAGGAGAAGAGACGAGCAGTACTTC. Amino acids: CASSLDRRRDEQYF.

This chain joins TRBV5-4 and TRBJ2-7; 8 bases map to TRBD1. This CDR3 has 15 amino acids. Germline values: CDR1 SGHNT, CDR2 YYREEE (reference sequence). Trimming cost V 5 bases and J 6 bases; bases outside gene matches: 13. CDR3 sequence (DNA): TGTGCCAGCAGGCTCGACAGGGGAGTTGGTAGCGAGCAGTACTTC. This codes for CASRLDRGVGSEQYF. Full variable domain (missing parts from reference TRBV5-4 and TRBJ2-7): ETGVTQSPTHLIKTRGQQVTLRCSSQSGHNTVSWYQQALGQGPQFIFQYYREEENGRGNFPPRFSGLQFPNYSSELNVNALELDDSALYLCASRLDRGVGSEQYFGPGTRLTVT.

This clonotype counts as medium-sized. The V gene is TRBV7-6, the J gene TRBJ2-2, with TRBD1 identical over 10 bases. This CDR3 is 15 amino acids long. The ends lost 4 bases at V and 7 bases at J; junction bases unmatched: 6. Germline-derived CDR1 and CDR2 are SGHVS and FNYEAQ. CDR3 protein: CASSSGQGVIGELFF. For the CDR3, the DNA is TGTGCCAGCAGCTCCGGACAGGGGGTAATCGGGGAGCTGTTTTTT.

The rearrangement joins TRBV7-2 to TRBJ2-7; TRBD2 matches at 9 bases. The CDR3 runs 16 residues. J was trimmed by 2 bases and V by 4 bases; bases with no gene match: 9. Germline CDR1 SGHTA, CDR2 FQGNSA. CDR3 sequence reads: CASSSGAGGSPYEQYF. The DNA for the CDR3 is TGTGCCAGCAGCTCTGGAGCGGGAGGCAGCCCCTACGAGCAGTACTTC.

This clonotype has more than one count but fewer than ten. The rearrangement uses TRBV20-1 and TRBJ1-6, with D perhaps matching TRBD1 (5 bases). CDR3 length equals 15 residues. V lost 6 bases and J lost 4, with 16 bases in between. The germline gives CDR1 DFQATT, CDR2 SNEGSKA (reference sequence). The CDR3 protein is CSAPTPRGYNSPLHF. The CDR3 coding sequence is TGCAGTGCCCCAACCCCCCGGGGGTATAATTCACCCCTCCACTTT.

The chain recombines TRBV5-1 with TRBJ1-1; TRBD1 matches at 7 bases. CDR1 and CDR2 from the germline V gene are SGHRS and YFSETQ. The CDR3 runs to 14 residues. Germline trimming cut 0 bases from V and 5 bases from J; bases unmatched to any gene: 4. CDR3 sequence reads: CASSLASGGTEAFF. CDR3 bases: TGCGCCAGCAGCTTGGCCTCAGGGGGGACTGAAGCTTTCTTT. Full variable domain (remainder filled in from reference TRBV5-1 and TRBJ1-1): KAGVTQTPRYLIKTRGQQVTLSCSPISGHRSVSWYQQTPGQGLQFLFEYFSETQRNKGNFPGRFSGRQFSNSRSEMNVSTLELGDSALYLCASSLASGGTEAFFGQGTRLTVV.

This chain connects TRBV20-1 to TRBJ1-1; 7 nucleotides agree with TRBD1. CDR1 and CDR2 (germline): DFQATT, SNEGSKA (reference sequence). The junction had 11 bases not matched to a gene; V was cut back by 6 bases and J by 7 bases. The CDR3 spans 13 residues. The chain's CDR3 is CSAPETGTNEAFF. In DNA, the CDR3 is TGCAGTGCCCCTGAGACAGGGACCAATGAAGCTTTCTTT.

V is TRBV7-2 and J is TRBJ2-3; D not certain. The CDR3 sequence is 11 residues long. The germline V gene encodes CDR1 SGHTA and CDR2 FQGNSA. With 1 base removed from V and 7 bases from J, the gap between germline ends came to 3 bases. This chain's CDR3 is CASSLEYTQYF. Written as DNA, the CDR3 is TGTGCCAGCAGCTTAGAATATACGCAGTATTTT.

The rearrangement joins TRBV5-8 to TRBJ1-2; D uncertain. This CDR3 is 14 amino acids long. In germline, CDR1 is SGHTS, CDR2 YDEGEE. Trimming took off 3 bases at V and 1 base at J, with 10 bases between the two ends. The CDR3 reads CASSSRTFNYGYTF. DNA of the CDR3: TGTGCCAGCAGCTCCCGGACTTTTAACTATGGCTACACCTTC. The entire variable domain, with the rest obtained from reference TRBV5-8 and TRBJ1-2, is as follows: EAGVTQSPTHLIKTRGQQATLRCSPISGHTSVYWYQQALGLGLQFLLWYDEGEERNRGNFPPRFSGRQFPNYSSELNVNALELEDSALYLCASSSRTFNYGYTFGSGTRLTVV.

This sequence joins TRBV6-5 and TRBJ2-7, with 9 bases fitting TRBD1. V lost 2 bases, J lost 1 base, and 3 bases stayed unmatched. This CDR3 spans 15 amino acids. The germline gives CDR1 MNHEY, CDR2 SVGAGI. The CDR3 here is CASSYKTGGSYEQYF. Written as DNA, the CDR3 is TGTGCCAGCAGTTACAAGACAGGGGGTTCCTACGAGCAGTACTTC.

By share, this clonotype ranks as medium-sized. V and J are TRBV6-1 and TRBJ1-1; D remains ambiguous. V dropped 6 bases and J dropped 1 base, with 9 bases sitting between them. The CDR3 covers 13 residues. Germline CDR1 is MNHNS and CDR2 is SASEGT. As DNA, the CDR3 is TGTGCCAGCAGCCACGACGGGAACACTGAAGCTTTCTTT. This encodes CASSHDGNTEAFF.

The chain has TRBV7-8 and TRBJ2-7, with TRBD1 identical over 9 bases. From germline, CDR1 is SGHVS and CDR2 FQNEAQ. After removal of 5 bases from V and 4 bases from J, the junction contained 9 bases not matched to a gene. The CDR3 has 15 amino acids. CDR3 sequence: CASSPRTGEGYEQYF. The CDR3, as DNA: TGTGCCAGCAGCCCTAGGACAGGGGAAGGATACGAGCAGTACTTC.

The chain has TRBV7-2 and TRBJ2-7; D is perhaps TRBD1 (6 bases). V was cut by 1 base and J by 2 bases, with 9 bases left in between. CDR1 is SGHTA and CDR2 is FQGNSA in the germline V gene. CDR3 length: 14 residues. The CDR3 DNA is TGTGCCAGCAGCTTAGATACAGGGCCCTACGAGCAGTACTTC. This encodes CASSLDTGPYEQYF.

This clonotype has just a few counts. The J gene is TRBJ2-2, the V gene TRBV5-1, with D perhaps TRBD2 (5 bases). Germline V gene lookup returns CDR1 SGHRS and CDR2 YFSETQ. Trimming pared 0 bases from V and 6 bases from J, leaving 15 bases between. The CDR3 is 16 amino acids. CDR3 bases: TGCGCCAGCAGCTTGGAAGCGGCCCTGTACGCCGGGGAGCTGTTTTTT. Translating it yields CASSLEAALYAGELFF.

This chain uses TRBV14 with TRBJ2-3; weak D call: TRBD1 (5 bases). Trimming took off 0 bases at V and 2 bases at J, with 9 bases between the two ends. This CDR3 is 15 amino acids long. Germline V lookup: CDR1 SGHDN, CDR2 FVKESK. CDR3 sequence reads: CASSQDQGITDTQYF. DNA of the CDR3: TGTGCCAGCAGCCAAGACCAGGGCATCACAGATACGCAGTATTTT. The complete variable domain, with remaining parts taken from reference TRBV14 and TRBJ2-3, reads EAGVTQFPSHSVIEKGQTVTLRCDPISGHDNLYWYRRVMGKEIKFLLHFVKESKQDESGMPNNRFLAERTGGTYSTLKVQPAELEDSGVYFCASSQDQGITDTQYFGPGTRLTVL.

The chain uses TRBV27 and TRBJ2-5, with TRBD1 identical over 8 bases. The CDR3 has 14 residues. CDR1 is MNHEY, CDR2 SMNVEV, per germline (reference sequence). V was clipped by 3 bases and J by 2 bases; unmatched bases: 2. The CDR3 loop is CASSFQGAQETQYF. The CDR3 region has the DNA TGTGCCAGCAGTTTTCAGGGGGCACAAGAGACCCAGTACTTC.

This clonotype was seen only a few times. The V gene is TRBV27, the J gene TRBJ1-1, with D hard to call. Per the germline V gene, CDR1 is MNHEY and CDR2 is SMNVEV (reference sequence). With 4 bases removed from V and 8 bases from J, the gap between germline ends came to 8 bases. CDR3 length equals 11 residues. CDR3 DNA: TGTGCCAGCAGTTCCTGGGGAGAAGCTTTCTTT. It is translated as CASSSWGEAFF.